The 22 T cell receptor beta chains given below trace back to one sample, sequenced in a study of control samples from healthy donors and cancer patients. The assay was immunoSEQ multiplex PCR, and TCRdb's table has in-frame clones only and misses some. Of approximately 120,000 clones listed, around 89% were seen once; the top ten hold 17%. Source material: blood. The receptors stem from a woman aged 45-59 years in good health.

The chain joins TRBV5-8 to TRBJ1-5; 9 nucleotides align to TRBD1. J lost 1 base, V lost 4 bases, and 12 bases had no gene match. CDR3 length: 18 amino acids. Germline V gene data show CDR1 as SGHTS and CDR2 as YDEGEE. In DNA form, the CDR3 reads TGTGCCAGCAGCATGGACAGGGGTTCCCAGGGCAGCAATCAGCCCCAGCATTTT. It yields the protein CASSMDRGSQGSNQPQHF.

The genes are TRBV9 and TRBJ1-1, with D maybe TRBD1 (6 bases). Between the trimmed V and J ends, which lost 4 bases and 11 bases, there was a span of 15 bases. Per germline, CDR1 SGDLS and CDR2 YYNGEE. The CDR3 spans 12 residues. CDR3 DNA: TGTGCCAGCAGCCCCGGAGGGGGGATCGCTTTCTTT. Translation gives CASSPGGGIAFF.

The chain's CDR3 is CASSVSQGALGYTF. CDR3 in DNA: TGTGCCAGCAGTGTTTCACAGGGGGCACTTGGCTACACCTTC. The rearrangement uses TRBV2 and TRBJ1-2, with TRBD1 identical over 9 bases. The V gene end was trimmed by 4 bases and the J gene end by 7 bases; junction bases not matched to a gene: 7. Germline values: CDR1 SNHLY, CDR2 FYNNEI. This CDR3 has 14 amino acids.

V usage is TRBV9 and J usage is TRBJ2-1; 9 bases align to TRBD2. The germline V gene encodes CDR1 SGDLS and CDR2 YYNGEE. The V gene end was trimmed by 5 bases and the J gene end by 10 bases; junction bases not matched to a gene: 10. The length of the CDR3 is 14 residues. CDR3 region: CASRWASGTGEQFF. CDR3 coding DNA: TGTGCCAGCAGGTGGGCTAGCGGGACTGGGGAGCAGTTCTTC.

This chain joins TRBV5-8 and TRBJ1-5, with 9 nucleotides matching TRBD1. CDR1 is SGHTS and CDR2 is YDEGEE in the germline V gene. Trimming took 4 bases from V and 1 from J; bases not matched to a gene: 6. This CDR3 is 16 amino acids long. The CDR3 nucleotides are TGTGCCAGCAGCCGGGACAGGGTAGGGAGCAATCAGCCCCAGCATTTT. Translation: CASSRDRVGSNQPQHF.

This chain uses TRBV27 with TRBJ1-5; D is unclear. Germline V lookup: CDR1 MNHEY, CDR2 SMNVEV (reference sequence). This CDR3 has 14 amino acids. V dropped 5 bases and J dropped 4 bases, with 12 bases sitting between them. CDR3 sequence reads: CASSPSFWNQPQHF. As DNA, the CDR3 is TGTGCCAGCAGTCCCTCGTTTTGGAATCAGCCCCAGCATTTT.

This chain joins TRBV20-1 and TRBJ2-5; D uncertain. CDR1 is DFQATT, CDR2 SNEGSKA, per germline (reference sequence). The CDR3 spans 10 residues. V was shortened by 5 bases and J by 5 bases, with 6 bases between the two germline ends. The CDR3 reads CSALGETQYF. The CDR3, as DNA: TGCAGTGCTCTGGGCGAGACCCAGTACTTC.

Only a few counts were recorded for this clone. The chain uses TRBV24-1 and TRBJ1-5; D remains ambiguous. Trimming left V 7 bases short and J 5 bases short, with 2 bases between. In germline, CDR1 is KGHDR, CDR2 SFDVKD. The CDR3 length is 10 residues. CDR3 nucleotide sequence: TGTGCCACCAGGGATCAGCCCCAGCATTTT. Translated, it gives CATRDQPQHF.

V usage is TRBV2 and J usage is TRBJ1-6; 7 bases agree with TRBD1. This CDR3 is 20 amino acids long. The J segment lost 0 bases and the V segment lost 7 bases, leaving 18 bases of the junction unmatched. In germline, CDR1 is SNHLY, CDR2 FYNNEI. CDR3 residues: CASTLGGTVRLSSYNSPLHF. The CDR3 coding sequence is TGTGCCAGCACCCTCGGAGGGACAGTGAGACTGAGCTCCTATAATTCACCCCTCCACTTT.

For the CDR3, the DNA is TGTGCCAGCAGTCGACTAGCGGGAGACTACAATGAGCAGTTCTTC. Encoded protein: CASSRLAGDYNEQFF. The V call is TRBV6-5, the J call TRBJ2-1; 12 bases fit TRBD2. With 5 bases clipped from V and 3 bases from J, the junction kept 2 bases outside the gene matches. The CDR3 loop spans 15 amino acids. CDR1 is MNHEY and CDR2 is SVGAGI in the germline V gene.

In nucleotides, the CDR3 is TGTGCCAGCAGCTTCGGACAAGGCTATGGCTACACCTTC. This sequence encodes CASSFGQGYGYTF. This chain connects TRBV5-5 to TRBJ1-2; D is perhaps TRBD1 (5 bases). V gave up 2 bases and J gave up 4 bases, with 9 bases separating them. This CDR3 is built from 13 residues. Germline-derived CDR1 and CDR2 are SGHKS and YYEKEE (reference sequence).

CDR3 region: CASSLAGSVGSPLHF. The CDR3 DNA follows: TGTGCCAGCAGCTTAGCGGGGTCAGTAGGTTCACCCCTCCACTTT. The chain combines TRBV11-2 with TRBJ1-6; D unclear. The V gene lost 1 base and the J gene lost 9 bases, with 13 bases spanning the gap. This CDR3 is built from 15 residues. Per the germline V gene, CDR1 is SGHAT and CDR2 is FQNNGV.

In its sample, this clone was seen once. The chain combines TRBV15 with TRBJ1-4; 9 bases map to TRBD1. The ends lost 1 base at V and 8 bases at J; junction bases unmatched: 8. This CDR3 is built from 16 residues. Germline CDR1 LNHNV, CDR2 YYDKDF (reference sequence). The CDR3, as DNA: TGTGCCACCAGCAGAGGACCGGGACAGGGACCCGAAAAACTGTTTTTT. This gives the protein CATSRGPGQGPEKLFF.

This clone showed up just once. The chain employs TRBV23-1 and TRBJ1-3, with D possibly being TRBD1 (5 bases). TRBV23-1 is marked as an open reading frame, function uncertain. V shed 3 bases and J shed 1 base, with 7 bases lying between them. The CDR3 extends over 14 amino acids. The CDR3 bases are TGCGCCAGCAGTCAGGGGGGGTCTGGAAACACCATATATTTT. Its translation: CASSQGGSGNTIYF.

The chain combines TRBV13 with TRBJ2-5; D is unresolved. Germline loops: CDR1 PRHDT, CDR2 FYEKMQ (reference sequence). V was clipped by 2 bases and J by 5 bases, with 3 bases between them. The CDR3 loop spans 11 amino acids. CDR3 sequence: CASSLLETQYF. The CDR3 DNA follows: TGTGCCAGCAGCTTATTGGAGACCCAGTACTTC.

The gene calls are TRBV6-2 or TRBV6-3 and TRBJ2-5, with D hard to call. V shed 2 bases and J shed 2 bases, with 9 bases lying between them. The CDR3 consists of 14 residues. Germline assignment: CDR1 MNHEY and CDR2 SVGEGT. CDR3 in DNA: TGTGCCAGCAGTTACATCAGGATACAAGAGACCCAGTACTTC. Encoded protein: CASSYIRIQETQYF.

The chain links TRBV25-1 to TRBJ1-2; 9 positions match TRBD1. The trim removed 1 base at V and 3 bases at J, leaving 9 bases unmatched. The CDR3 is 17 residues long. The germline V gene has CDR1 MGHDK and CDR2 SYGVNS. The CDR3 bases are TGTGCCAGCAGTGAATTGCCCCGGACAGGGGCGGACTATGGCTACACCTTC. Translation: CASSELPRTGADYGYTF.

The rearrangement joins TRBV27 to TRBJ1-6, with D unclear. Germline assignment: CDR1 MNHEY and CDR2 SMNVEV (reference sequence). Trimming removed 5 bases at V and 8 bases at J, with 10 bases between. The CDR3 consists of 13 residues. The CDR3 region is CASSPGRDSPLHF. DNA for the CDR3: TGTGCCAGCAGTCCGGGGAGGGATTCACCCCTCCACTTT.

V and J are TRBV24-1 and TRBJ1-1; no clear D gene. V shed 5 bases and J shed 4 bases, with 10 bases lying between them. CDR3 size: 13 residues. Germline assignment: CDR1 KGHDR and CDR2 SFDVKD. CDR3 bases: TGTGCCACCAGTGGGGGATATGGCACTGAAGCTTTCTTT. The encoded protein is CATSGGYGTEAFF.

The chain is built from TRBV5-1 and TRBJ1-3; D is possibly TRBD1 (6 bases). CDR1 and CDR2 (germline): SGHRS, YFSETQ. V gave up 2 bases and J gave up 0 bases, with 12 bases separating them. There are 16 residues in the CDR3. The CDR3 nucleotides read TGCGCCAGCAGCTTCGAATCAGGGGCCTCTGGAAACACCATATATTTT. Amino acids: CASSFESGASGNTIYF.

As regards this clone: Other DNA sequences of this sample code for an identical CDR3. This chain joins TRBV19 and TRBJ1-1; D ambiguous. Trimming stripped 3 bases from V and 2 bases from J, with 10 bases between. The CDR3 has 14 residues. Germline V gene data show CDR1 as LNHDA and CDR2 as SQIVND (reference sequence). For the CDR3, the DNA is TGTGCCAGTAGTATCAAGGGTCTCAACACTGAAGCTTTCTTT. Protein product: CASSIKGLNTEAFF.

The V call is TRBV27, the J call TRBJ2-1; 7 nucleotides agree with TRBD2. This CDR3 is built from 12 residues. Germline V gene lookup returns CDR1 MNHEY and CDR2 SMNVEV (reference sequence). With 5 bases clipped from V and 15 bases from J, the junction kept 10 bases outside the gene matches. The CDR3, as DNA: TGTGCCAGCAGTCCAAGCGGGAAGGTTTCGTTCTTC. This sequence encodes CASSPSGKVSFF.